The 7 T cell receptor beta chains presented below share a single source sample, sequenced in a study of T cell repertoires in cytomegalovirus infection. TCRdb itself ran the reads through MiXCR, one entry per CDR3 protein. This sample has roughly 140,000 distinct CDR3 sequences; about 25% occur once, and the top ten carry 9.5% to 13%. The sample taken for sequencing was PBMCs. All receptors come from a human donor in good health (CMV status not recorded). Some clones in this sample may be carry-over from other donors' samples.

This clonotype was seen repeatedly, ten times or more. The V call is TRBV2, the J call TRBJ1-6; no clear D gene. The V end lost 0 bases, the J end lost 12 bases, and 15 bases lay between the germline ends. CDR1 is SNHLY and CDR2 is FYNNEI in the germline V gene. The length of the CDR3 is 15 residues. CDR3 loop: CASSEALRAEKPLHF. The CDR3 DNA sequence: TGTGCCAGCAGTGAAGCGCTTCGGGCAGAAAAACCCCTCCACTTT.

This clonotype was recorded many times. The CDR3 reads CASSFNTELTEAFF. The CDR3 region has the DNA TGTGCCAGCAGCTTTAACACGGAGTTAACTGAAGCTTTCTTT. The genes are TRBV5-4 and TRBJ1-1; D gene ambiguous. CDR1 SGHNT and CDR2 YYREEE come from the germline V gene (reference sequence). CDR3 length: 14 residues. Trimming shortened V by 2 bases and J by 5 bases, and 13 bases separated the two germline ends. Drawing the rest from reference TRBV5-4 and TRBJ1-1, the complete variable domain is ETGVTQSPTHLIKTRGQQVTLRCSSQSGHNTVSWYQQALGQGPQFIFQYYREEENGRGNFPPRFSGLQFPNYSSELNVNALELDDSALYLCASSFNTELTEAFFGQGTRLTVV.

The chain employs TRBV6-8 and TRBJ2-6; tentative D call: TRBD1 (6 bases). This CDR3 region has 15 residues. The V end lost 6 bases, the J end lost 4 bases, and 13 bases lay between the germline ends. Germline V gene data show CDR1 as MNHGY and CDR2 as SAAAGT. CDR3 region: CASRRTGRGANVLTF. Written as DNA, the CDR3 is TGTGCCAGCAGACGAACAGGGCGGGGGGCCAACGTCCTGACTTTC.

This clonotype was detected only a few times. The chain is built from TRBV15 and TRBJ1-2; 8 bases line up with TRBD1. Germline V lookup: CDR1 LNHNV, CDR2 YYDKDF (reference sequence). The CDR3 spans 15 residues. V was pared by 2 bases and J by 3 bases, with 5 bases of the junction left unmatched. CDR3 DNA sequence: TGTGCCACCAGCAGAAGCCGACAGGGGCACTATGGCTACACCTTC. As protein: CATSRSRQGHYGYTF.

The CDR3 reads CASHRGPDQPQHF. CDR3 DNA sequence: TGTGCCAGCCACAGGGGGCCGGATCAGCCCCAGCATTTT. The chain has TRBV28 and TRBJ1-5, with 9 bases matching TRBD1. J was trimmed by 5 bases and V by 8 bases; bases with no gene match: 4. Germline V gives CDR1 MDHEN, CDR2 SYDVKM. This CDR3 region has 13 residues.

The chain uses TRBV19 and TRBJ2-1; 8 bases are shared with TRBD1. Per the germline V gene, CDR1 is LNHDA and CDR2 is SQIVND (reference sequence). This CDR3 comprises 14 residues. The junction had 6 bases not matched to a gene; V was cut back by 6 bases and J by 5 bases. The CDR3 DNA follows: TGTGCCAGTAGCAGACAGGGGCAAGACAATGAGCAGTTCTTC. Its translation is CASSRQGQDNEQFF.

The chain joins TRBV2 to TRBJ2-3; 8 bases are a match to TRBD2. The CDR3 covers 15 residues. In germline, CDR1 is SNHLY, CDR2 FYNNEI. The V segment lost 7 bases and the J segment 5 bases; nucleotides outside the gene matches: 11. The CDR3 sequence: CASKARAGARDTQYF. The CDR3 DNA is TGTGCCAGCAAGGCCCGAGCGGGAGCCAGAGATACGCAGTATTTT.